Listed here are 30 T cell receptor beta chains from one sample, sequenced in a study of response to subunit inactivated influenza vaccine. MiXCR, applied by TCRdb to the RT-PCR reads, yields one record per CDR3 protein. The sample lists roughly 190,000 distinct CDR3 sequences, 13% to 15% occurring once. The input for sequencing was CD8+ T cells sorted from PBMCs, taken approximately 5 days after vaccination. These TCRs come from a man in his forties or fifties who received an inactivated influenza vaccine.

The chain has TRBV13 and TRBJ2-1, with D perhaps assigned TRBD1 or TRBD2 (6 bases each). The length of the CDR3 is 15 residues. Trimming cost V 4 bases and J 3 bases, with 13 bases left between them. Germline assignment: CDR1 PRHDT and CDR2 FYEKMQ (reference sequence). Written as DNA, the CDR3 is TGTGCCAGCAGCTCGGGGGCCGGCCACTACAATGAGCAGTTCTTC. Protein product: CASSSGAGHYNEQFF.

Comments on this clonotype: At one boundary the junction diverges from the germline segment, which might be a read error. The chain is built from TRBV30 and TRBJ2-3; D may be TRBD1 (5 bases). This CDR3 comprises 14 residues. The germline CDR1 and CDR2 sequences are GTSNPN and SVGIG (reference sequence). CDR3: CAWSLPTSTVTQYF. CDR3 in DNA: TGTGCCTGGAGTCTTCCGACTTCGACAGTTACGCAGTATTTT.

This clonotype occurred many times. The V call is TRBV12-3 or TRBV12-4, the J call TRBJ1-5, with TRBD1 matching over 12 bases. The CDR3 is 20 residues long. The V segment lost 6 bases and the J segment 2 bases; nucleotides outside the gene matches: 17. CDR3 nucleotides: TGTGCCAGCAGATCCCCCCTTCCGGGACAGGGGGCAATTGGCAATCAGCCCCAGCATTTT. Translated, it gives CASRSPLPGQGAIGNQPQHF.

CDR3 in DNA: TGTGCCAGCAGCCCCGGGGCCAACGTCCTGACTTTC. Its protein product is CASSPGANVLTF. The rearrangement joins TRBV7-3 to TRBJ2-6; D remains ambiguous. Germline V gene lookup returns CDR1 SGHTA and CDR2 FQGTGA. Trimming left V 5 bases short and J 4 bases short, with 3 bases between. The CDR3 runs 12 residues.

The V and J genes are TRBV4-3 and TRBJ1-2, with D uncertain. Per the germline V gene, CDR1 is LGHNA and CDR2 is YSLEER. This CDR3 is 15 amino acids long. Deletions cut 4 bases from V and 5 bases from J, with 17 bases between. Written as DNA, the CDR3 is TGCGCCAGCAGCCCTACAGAGGAGAGAGGGTATGGCTACACCTTC. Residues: CASSPTEERGYGYTF.

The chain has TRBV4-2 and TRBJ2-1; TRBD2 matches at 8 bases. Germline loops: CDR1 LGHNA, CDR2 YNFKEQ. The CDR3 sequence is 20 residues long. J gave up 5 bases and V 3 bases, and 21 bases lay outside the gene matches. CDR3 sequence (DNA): TGTGCCAGCAGCCACGACCTACCGAGCGGGAGAGAGGGGTCTAACAATGAGCAGTTCTTC. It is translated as CASSHDLPSGREGSNNEQFF.

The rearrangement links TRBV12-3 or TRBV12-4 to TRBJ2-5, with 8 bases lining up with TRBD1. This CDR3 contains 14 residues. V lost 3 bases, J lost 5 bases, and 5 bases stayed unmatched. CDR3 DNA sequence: TGTGCCAGCAGTTTTCAGGGGGCAGGGGAGACCCAGTACTTC. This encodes CASSFQGAGETQYF.

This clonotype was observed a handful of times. CDR3 loop: CASSQVGDREYEQYF. CDR3 in DNA: TGCGCCAGCAGCCAAGTAGGGGACAGGGAATACGAGCAGTACTTC. This chain links TRBV4-1 with TRBJ2-7; TRBD1 matches 9 bases. The J segment lost 4 bases and the V segment lost 1 base, leaving 5 bases of the junction unmatched. Germline V CDR1 and CDR2: MGHRA, YSYEKL. This CDR3 region has 15 residues.

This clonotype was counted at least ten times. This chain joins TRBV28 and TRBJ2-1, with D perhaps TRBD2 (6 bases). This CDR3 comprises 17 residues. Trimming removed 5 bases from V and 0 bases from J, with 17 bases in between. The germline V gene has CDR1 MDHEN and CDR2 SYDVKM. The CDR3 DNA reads TGTGCCAGCAGTACCCTTCACGGGGGTAGCTCCTACAATGAGCAGTTCTTC. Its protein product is CASSTLHGGSSYNEQFF.

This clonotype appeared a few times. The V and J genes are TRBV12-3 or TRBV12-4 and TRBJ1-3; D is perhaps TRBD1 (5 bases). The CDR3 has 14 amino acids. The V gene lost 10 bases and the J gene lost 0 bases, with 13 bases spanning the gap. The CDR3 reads CATTDSYSGNTIYF. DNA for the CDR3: TGTGCCACTACCGACAGCTACTCTGGAAACACCATATATTTT.

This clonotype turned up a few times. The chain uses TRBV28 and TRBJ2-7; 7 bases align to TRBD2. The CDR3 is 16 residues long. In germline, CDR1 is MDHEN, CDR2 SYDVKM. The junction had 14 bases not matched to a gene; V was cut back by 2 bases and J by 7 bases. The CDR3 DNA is TGTGCCAGCAGTTTACCGAGGGAGGGGAGCCCGAGGGAGCAGTACTTC. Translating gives CASSLPREGSPREQYF.

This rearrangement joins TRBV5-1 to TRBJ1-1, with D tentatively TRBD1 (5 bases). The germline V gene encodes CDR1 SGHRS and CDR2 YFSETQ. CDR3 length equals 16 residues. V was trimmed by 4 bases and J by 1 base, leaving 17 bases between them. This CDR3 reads CASSLIQVLGNTEAFF. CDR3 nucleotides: TGCGCCAGCAGCCTTATACAGGTTTTGGGGAACACTGAAGCTTTCTTT.

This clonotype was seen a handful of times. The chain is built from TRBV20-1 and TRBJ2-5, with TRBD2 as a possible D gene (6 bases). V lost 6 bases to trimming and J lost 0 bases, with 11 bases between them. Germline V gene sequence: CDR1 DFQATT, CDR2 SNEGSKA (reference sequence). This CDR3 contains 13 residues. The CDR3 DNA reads TGCAGTGCCAGACCTAGCGACCAAGAGACCCAGTACTTC. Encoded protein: CSARPSDQETQYF.

Written as DNA, the CDR3 is TGCGCCTGCCGGACTAGCGGGGTGTTAGATACGCAGTATTTT. This encodes CACRTSGVLDTQYF. The chain recombines TRBV10-2 with TRBJ2-3; 12 nucleotides line up with TRBD2. J lost 5 bases, V lost 11 bases, and 8 bases had no gene match. Germline lookup yields CDR1 WSHSY and CDR2 SAAADI. The CDR3 covers 14 residues.

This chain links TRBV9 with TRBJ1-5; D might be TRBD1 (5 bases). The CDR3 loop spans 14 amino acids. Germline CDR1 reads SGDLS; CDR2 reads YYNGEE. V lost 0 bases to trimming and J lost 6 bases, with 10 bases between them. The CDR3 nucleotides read TGTGCCAGCAGCGTAGGAGGGGATACTCAGCCCCAGCATTTT. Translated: CASSVGGDTQPQHF.

The CDR3 DNA sequence: TGTGCCAGCAGTTTTGGTCTGGGCAGCAATCAGCCCCAGCATTTT. Translating it yields CASSFGLGSNQPQHF. This chain connects TRBV28 to TRBJ1-5; D unclear. The CDR3 consists of 15 residues. V lost 3 bases and J lost 1, with 10 bases in between. Germline lookup yields CDR1 MDHEN and CDR2 SYDVKM. The complete variable domain, with remaining parts taken from reference TRBV28 and TRBJ1-5, reads DVKVTQSSRYLVKRTGEKVFLECVQDMDHENMFWYRQDPGLGLRLIYFSYDVKMKEKGDIPEGYSVSREKKERFSLILESASTNQTSMYLCASSFGLGSNQPQHFGDGTRLSIL.

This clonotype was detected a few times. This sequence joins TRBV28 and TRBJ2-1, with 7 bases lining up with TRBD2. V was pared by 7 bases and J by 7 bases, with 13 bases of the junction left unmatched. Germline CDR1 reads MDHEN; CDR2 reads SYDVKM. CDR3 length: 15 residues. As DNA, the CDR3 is TGTGCCAGCACTCTGAGAGAACTAGCGCCTAATGAGCAGTTCTTC. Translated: CASTLRELAPNEQFF.

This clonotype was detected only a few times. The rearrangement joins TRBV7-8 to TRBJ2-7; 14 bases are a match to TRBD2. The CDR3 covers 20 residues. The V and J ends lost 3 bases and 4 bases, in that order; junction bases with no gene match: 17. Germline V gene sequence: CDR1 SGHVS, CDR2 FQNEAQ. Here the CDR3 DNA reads TGTGCCAGCAGCTTTAACCACGGACTAGCGGGGGGCCGCCCCTTGTACGAGCAGTACTTC. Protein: CASSFNHGLAGGRPLYEQYF.

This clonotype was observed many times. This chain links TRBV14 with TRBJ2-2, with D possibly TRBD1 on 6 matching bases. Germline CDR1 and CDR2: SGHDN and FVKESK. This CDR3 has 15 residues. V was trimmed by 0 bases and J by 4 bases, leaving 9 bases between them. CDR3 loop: CASSQDTGLTGELFF. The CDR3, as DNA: TGTGCCAGCAGCCAAGACACAGGGCTCACCGGGGAGCTGTTTTTT.

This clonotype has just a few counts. CDR3 coding DNA: TGTGCCAGCAGTCGCCTAACTAGCGGGGCTTACGGGGAGCTGTTTTTT. Protein: CASSRLTSGAYGELFF. This chain connects TRBV28 to TRBJ2-2; 10 bases line up with TRBD2. The germline gives CDR1 MDHEN, CDR2 SYDVKM. The CDR3 is 16 residues long. Losses at the gene ends were 5 bases for V and 7 bases for J; bases not matched to a gene: 10.

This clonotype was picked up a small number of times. In nucleotides, the CDR3 is TGTGCCAGCAGCCACGGACAGGTGTACAATGAGCAGTTCTTC. This encodes CASSHGQVYNEQFF. The rearrangement joins TRBV11-2 to TRBJ2-1; 7 bases are shared with TRBD1. Germline trimming cut 5 bases from V and 4 bases from J; bases unmatched to any gene: 5. The CDR3 sequence is 14 residues long. Germline assignment: CDR1 SGHAT and CDR2 FQNNGV.

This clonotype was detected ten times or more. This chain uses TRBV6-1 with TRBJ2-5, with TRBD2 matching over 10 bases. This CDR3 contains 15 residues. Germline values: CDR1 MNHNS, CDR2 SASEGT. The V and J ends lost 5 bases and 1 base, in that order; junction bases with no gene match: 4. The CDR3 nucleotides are TGTGCCAGCAGTAAAAGGACTAGCGGCCAAGAGACCCAGTACTTC. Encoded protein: CASSKRTSGQETQYF.

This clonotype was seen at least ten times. The CDR3 sequence: CASSREQGAYQETQYF. The DNA for the CDR3 is TGCGCCAGCAGCCGGGAACAGGGGGCGTACCAAGAGACCCAGTACTTC. This sequence joins TRBV5-1 and TRBJ2-5, with TRBD1 matching over 9 bases. The germline V gene encodes CDR1 SGHRS and CDR2 YFSETQ. The CDR3 is 16 amino acids. The V and J ends lost 4 bases and 0 bases, in that order; junction bases with no gene match: 7.

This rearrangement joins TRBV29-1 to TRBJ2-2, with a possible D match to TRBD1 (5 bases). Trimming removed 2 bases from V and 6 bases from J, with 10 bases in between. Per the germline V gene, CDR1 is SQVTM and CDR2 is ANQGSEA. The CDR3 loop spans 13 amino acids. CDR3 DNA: TGCAGCGTTGAAACAGGTGTCGCCGGGGAGCTGTTTTTT. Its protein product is CSVETGVAGELFF.

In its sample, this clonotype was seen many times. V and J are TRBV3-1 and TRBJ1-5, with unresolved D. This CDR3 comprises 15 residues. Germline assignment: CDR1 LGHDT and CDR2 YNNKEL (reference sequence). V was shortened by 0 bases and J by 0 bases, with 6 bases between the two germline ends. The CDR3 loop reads CASSQDPGSNQPQHF. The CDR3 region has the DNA TGTGCCAGCAGCCAAGATCCTGGTAGCAATCAGCCCCAGCATTTT.

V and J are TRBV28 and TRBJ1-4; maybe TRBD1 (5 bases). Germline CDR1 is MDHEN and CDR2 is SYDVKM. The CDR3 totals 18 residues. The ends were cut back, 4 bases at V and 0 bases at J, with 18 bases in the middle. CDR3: CASSSQDTYYATNEKLFF. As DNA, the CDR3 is TGTGCCAGCAGTTCCCAGGACACCTACTATGCAACTAATGAAAAACTGTTTTTT.

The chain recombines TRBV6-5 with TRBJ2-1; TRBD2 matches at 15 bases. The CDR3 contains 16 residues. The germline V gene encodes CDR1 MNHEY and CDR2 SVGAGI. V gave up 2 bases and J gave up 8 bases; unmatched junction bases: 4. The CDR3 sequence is CASSYGTSGGSYEQFF. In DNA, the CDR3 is TGTGCCAGCAGTTACGGGACTAGCGGGGGGTCGTATGAGCAGTTCTTC.

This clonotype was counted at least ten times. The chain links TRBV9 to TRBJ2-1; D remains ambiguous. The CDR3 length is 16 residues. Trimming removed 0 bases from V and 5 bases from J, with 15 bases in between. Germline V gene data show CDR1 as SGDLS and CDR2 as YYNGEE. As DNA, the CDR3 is TGTGCCAGCAGCGTAGGGGCGGTGGGGATACACAATGAGCAGTTCTTC. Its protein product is CASSVGAVGIHNEQFF.

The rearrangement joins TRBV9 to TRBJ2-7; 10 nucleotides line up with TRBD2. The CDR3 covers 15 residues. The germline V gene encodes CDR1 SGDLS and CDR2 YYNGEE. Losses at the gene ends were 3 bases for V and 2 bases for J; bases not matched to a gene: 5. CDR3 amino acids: CASSAESGRAYEQYF. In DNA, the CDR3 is TGTGCCAGCAGCGCGGAGAGCGGGAGGGCCTACGAGCAGTACTTC.

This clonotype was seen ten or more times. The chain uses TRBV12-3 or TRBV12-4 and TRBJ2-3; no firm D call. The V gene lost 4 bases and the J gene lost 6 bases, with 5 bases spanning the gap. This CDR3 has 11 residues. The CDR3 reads CASSSADTQYF. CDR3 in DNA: TGTGCCAGCAGTTCGGCTGATACGCAGTATTTT.